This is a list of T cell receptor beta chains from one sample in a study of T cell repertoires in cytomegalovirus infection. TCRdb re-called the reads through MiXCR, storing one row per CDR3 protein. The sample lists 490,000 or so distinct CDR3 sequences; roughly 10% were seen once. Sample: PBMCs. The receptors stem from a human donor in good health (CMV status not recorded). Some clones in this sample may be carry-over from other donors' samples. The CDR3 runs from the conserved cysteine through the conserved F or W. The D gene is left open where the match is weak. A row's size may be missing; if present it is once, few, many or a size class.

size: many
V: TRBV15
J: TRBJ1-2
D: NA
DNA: TGTGCCACCAGCAGACCACAGGGTGGGGATTTCTATGGCTACACCTTC
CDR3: CATSRPQGGDFYGYTF

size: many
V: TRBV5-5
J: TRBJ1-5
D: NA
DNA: TGTGCCAGCAGCTTGGGTGGCGGGGGGCCTAGCAATCAGCCCCAGCATTTT
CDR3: CASSLGGGGPSNQPQHF

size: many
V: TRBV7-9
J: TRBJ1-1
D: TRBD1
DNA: TGTGCCAGCAGCCAGCCTAAGTCCGGGAGAGGGTCAGGGGGCGAGACTGAAGCTTTCTTT
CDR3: CASSQPKSGRGSGGETEAFF

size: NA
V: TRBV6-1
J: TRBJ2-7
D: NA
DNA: TGTGCCAGCAGTGATTGGGGCTACGAGCAGTACTTC
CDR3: CASSDWGYEQYF

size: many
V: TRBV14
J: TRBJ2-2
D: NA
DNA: TGTGCCAGCAGGCGCGACTGGAACACCGGGGAGCTGTTTTTT
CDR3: CASRRDWNTGELFF

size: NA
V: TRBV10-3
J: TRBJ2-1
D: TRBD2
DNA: TGTGCCATCAGTGAGAAGAGCGGGAGGCGTCGGAATGAGCAGTTCTTC
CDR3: CAISEKSGRRRNEQFF

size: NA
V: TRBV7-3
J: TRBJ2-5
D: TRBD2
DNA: TGTGCCAGCAGCTTCCTAGCGGGGCGCCAAGAGACCCAGTACTTC
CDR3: CASSFLAGRQETQYF

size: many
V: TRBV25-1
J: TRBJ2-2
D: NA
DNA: TGTGCCAGCAGTGAGAAAAACGCGAACACCGGGGAGCTGTTTTTT
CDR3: CASSEKNANTGELFF

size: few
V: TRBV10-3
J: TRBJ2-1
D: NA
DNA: TGTGCCATCAGTGAATCTGTAAAGGCCCCCCATGAGCAGTTCTTC
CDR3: CAISESVKAPHEQFF

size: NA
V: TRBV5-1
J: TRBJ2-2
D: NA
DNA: TGCGCCAGCAGCCCAGGGTACACCGGGGAGCTGTTTTTT
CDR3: CASSPGYTGELFF

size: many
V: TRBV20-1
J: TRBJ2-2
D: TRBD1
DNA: TGCAGTGCCGCCGGGACAGCGAACACCGGGGAGCTGTTTTTT
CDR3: CSAAGTANTGELFF

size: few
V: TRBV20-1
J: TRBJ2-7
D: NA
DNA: TGCAGTGCTAGAGGGCTAGGACCCAACAACGAGCAGTACTTC
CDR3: CSARGLGPNNEQYF

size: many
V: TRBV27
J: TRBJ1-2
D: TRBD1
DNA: TGTGCCAGCAGTCCCAGTCAGGGGGAACATAACTATGGCTACACCTTC
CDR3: CASSPSQGEHNYGYTF

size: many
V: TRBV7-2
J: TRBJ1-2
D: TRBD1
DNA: TGTGCCAGCAGCAAAGACAGGGGGCCCTATGGCTACACCTTC
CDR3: CASSKDRGPYGYTF

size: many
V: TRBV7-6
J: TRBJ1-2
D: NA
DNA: TGTGCCAGCAGCCCACGGGGGGCAGGTGGCTACACCTTC
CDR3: CASSPRGAGGYTF

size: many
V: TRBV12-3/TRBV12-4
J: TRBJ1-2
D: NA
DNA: TGTGCCAGCAGTTTTCCCGGTCGGGGGATGAATGGCTACACCTTC
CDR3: CASSFPGRGMNGYTF

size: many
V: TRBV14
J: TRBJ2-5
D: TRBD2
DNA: TGTGCCAGCAGCCAGATAGCGGGGGTACGTCCAGAAGAGACCCAGTACTTC
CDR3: CASSQIAGVRPEETQYF

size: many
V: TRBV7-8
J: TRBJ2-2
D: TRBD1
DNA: TGTGCCAGCAGCCAGGACAGGGGGAACACCGGGGAGCTGTTTTTT
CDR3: CASSQDRGNTGELFF

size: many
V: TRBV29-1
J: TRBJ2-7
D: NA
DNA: TGCAGCGTTGTTGGGCAGAGCTCCTACGAGCAGTACTTC
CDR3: CSVVGQSSYEQYF

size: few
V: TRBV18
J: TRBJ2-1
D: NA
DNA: TGTGCCAGCTCACCTCAGGCCTACAATGAGCAGTTCTTC
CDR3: CASSPQAYNEQFF

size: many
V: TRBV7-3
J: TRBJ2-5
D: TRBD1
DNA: TGTGCCAGCAGCCTCGGGACAGGGGCTGCCCAGTACTTC
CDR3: CASSLGTGAAQYF

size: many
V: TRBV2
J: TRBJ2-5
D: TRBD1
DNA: TGTGCCAGCAGTGAAGCAACAGGGGGTGAGGCCCAGTACTTC
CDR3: CASSEATGGEAQYF

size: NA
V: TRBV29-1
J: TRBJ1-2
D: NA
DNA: TGCAGCGTTGAAGAGGACAGCGCCTCCTATGGCTACACCTTC
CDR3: CSVEEDSASYGYTF

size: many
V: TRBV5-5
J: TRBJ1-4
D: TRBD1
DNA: TGTGCCAGCAGCTTATATCAGGGGGACTTTGAAAAACTGTTTTTT
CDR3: CASSLYQGDFEKLFF

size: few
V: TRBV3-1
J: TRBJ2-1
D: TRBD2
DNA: TGTGCCAGCAGCTCTCTAGCGGGGGGGCGTAATGAGCAGTTCTTC
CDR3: CASSSLAGGRNEQFF

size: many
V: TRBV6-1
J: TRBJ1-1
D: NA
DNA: TGTGCCAGCAGTGAAGAGTACTGGCAGTCGGGCACTGAAGCTTTCTTT
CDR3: CASSEEYWQSGTEAFF

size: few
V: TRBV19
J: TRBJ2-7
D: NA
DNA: TGTGCCAGTAGTATGAGGGGAGAACGGGAGCAGTACTTC
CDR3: CASSMRGEREQYF

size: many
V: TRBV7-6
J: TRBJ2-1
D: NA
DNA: TGTGCCAGCAGCTTACAGGGAACTTACAATGAGCAGTTCTTC
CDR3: CASSLQGTYNEQFF

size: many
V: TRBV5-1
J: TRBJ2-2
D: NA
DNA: TGCGCCAGCAGCTCCCCGACAGGGAACACCGGGGAGCTGTTTTTT
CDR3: CASSSPTGNTGELFF

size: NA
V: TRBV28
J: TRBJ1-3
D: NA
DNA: TGTGCCAGCAAGGCCAGATTCCAAGTTCCCTCTGGAAACACCATATATTTT
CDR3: CASKARFQVPSGNTIYF

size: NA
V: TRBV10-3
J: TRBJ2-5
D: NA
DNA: TGTGCCATCAGTGACCCCGTCAGGGACCAAGAGACCCAGTACTTC
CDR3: CAISDPVRDQETQYF

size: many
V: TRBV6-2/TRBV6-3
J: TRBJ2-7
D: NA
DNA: TGTGCCAGCACCATCGGACGGGTCTACGAGCAGTACTTC
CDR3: CASTIGRVYEQYF

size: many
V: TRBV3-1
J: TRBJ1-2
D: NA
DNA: TGTGCCAGCAGCCAAGATAGGACAGTTCTAAACTATGGCTACACCTTC
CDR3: CASSQDRTVLNYGYTF